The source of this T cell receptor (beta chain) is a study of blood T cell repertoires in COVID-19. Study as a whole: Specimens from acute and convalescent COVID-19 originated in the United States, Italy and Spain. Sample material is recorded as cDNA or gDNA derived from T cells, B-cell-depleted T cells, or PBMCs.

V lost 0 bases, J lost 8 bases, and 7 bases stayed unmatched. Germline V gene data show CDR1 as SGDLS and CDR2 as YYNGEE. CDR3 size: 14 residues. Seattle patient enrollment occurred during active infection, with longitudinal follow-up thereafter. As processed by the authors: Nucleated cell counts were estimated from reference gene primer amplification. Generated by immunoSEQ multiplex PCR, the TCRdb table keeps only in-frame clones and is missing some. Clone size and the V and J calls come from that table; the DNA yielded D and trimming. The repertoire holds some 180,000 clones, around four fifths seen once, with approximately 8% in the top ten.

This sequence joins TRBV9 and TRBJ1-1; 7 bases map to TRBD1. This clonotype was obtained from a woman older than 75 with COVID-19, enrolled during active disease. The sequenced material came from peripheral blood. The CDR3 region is CASSVGDRVGEAFF. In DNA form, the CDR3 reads TGTGCCAGCAGCGTAGGTGACAGGGTAGGAGAAGCTTTCTTT.